These T cell receptor beta chains were read from a single sample in a study of blood T cell repertoires in COVID-19. Sequencing was performed with immunoSEQ multiplex PCR; in TCRdb, only in-frame clones are kept and a portion is missing. The data contain roughly 150,000 clones, under 80% of them seen just once; the ten biggest clones take up roughly 4.3%. Input material: peripheral blood. These receptor sequences come from a man aged 55-75 years with acute or convalescent COVID-19. The CDR3 runs from the conserved cysteine through the conserved F or W. The order of the fields is clone size, D gene, J gene, V gene, CDR3 protein, CDR3 DNA. A D gene is named only where the DNA matches it firmly. A clone size is listed for some rows: how often the clone was seen (once, few, many), or a class if it is expanded.

- | - | TRBJ2-7 | TRBV28 | CASSLQGQQYEQYF | TGTGCCAGCAGTCTACAGGGCCAACAATACGAGCAGTACTTC
- | - | TRBJ1-2 | TRBV3-1/TRBV3-2 | CASSPGVRGYTF | TGTGCCAGCAGCCCCGGAGTGCGAGGCTACACCTTC
- | TRBD2 | TRBJ2-5 | TRBV20-1 | CRGREGETQYF | TGCAGGGGCAGGGAGGGAGAGACCCAGTACTTC
- | TRBD2 | TRBJ2-5 | TRBV19 | CATGGAGETQYF | TGTGCCACCGGGGGGGCGGGGGAGACCCAGTACTTC
- | TRBD1 | TRBJ2-3 | TRBV7-8 | CASSTGTGTDTQYF | TGTGCCAGCAGCACCGGGACAGGCACAGATACGCAGTATTTT
- | - | TRBJ2-3 | TRBV21-1 | CASSKGERGITDTQYF | TGTGCCAGCAGCAAAGGAGAGAGGGGGATCACAGATACGCAGTATTTT
- | - | TRBJ2-3 | TRBV5-4 | CASSLSQGRDTQYF | TGTGCCAGCAGCTTGTCACAGGGTCGAGATACGCAGTATTTT
- | - | TRBJ2-7 | TRBV7-9 | CASSSDGYEQYF | TGTGCCAGCAGCTCCGACGGGTACGAGCAGTACTTC
- | TRBD2 | TRBJ2-1 | TRBV27 | CASPGTSGLSSYNEQFF | TGTGCCAGCCCCGGGACTAGCGGGTTAAGCTCCTACAATGAGCAGTTCTTC
- | - | TRBJ1-2 | TRBV5-1 | CASSLARQGGYTF | TGCGCCAGCAGCTTGGCTCGGCAGGGCGGCTACACCTTC
- | - | TRBJ2-5 | TRBV4-1 | CASSQVGVETQYF | TGCGCCAGCAGCCAAGTCGGGGTGGAGACCCAGTACTTC
once | - | TRBJ2-1 | TRBV4-1 | CASSHPGALSYNEQFF | TGCGCCAGCAGCCACCCGGGAGCCCTCTCCTACAATGAGCAGTTCTTC
- | - | TRBJ2-7 | TRBV2 | CASNQQGYEQYF | TGTGCCAGCAACCAACAGGGCTACGAGCAGTACTTC
once | - | TRBJ2-7 | TRBV24-1 | CATAGLDSYEQYF | TGTGCCACCGCAGGGTTGGATTCCTACGAGCAGTACTTC
- | TRBD1 | TRBJ2-3 | TRBV10-3 | CAISGLQGAGTDTQYF | TGTGCCATCAGTGGTTTGCAGGGGGCAGGCACAGATACGCAGTATTTT
- | - | TRBJ2-7 | TRBV6-5 | CASSTYRELYEQYF | TGTGCCAGCAGTACTTACAGGGAACTCTACGAGCAGTACTTC
- | - | TRBJ2-2 | TRBV2 | CASSPLTGELFF | TGTGCCAGCAGTCCGTTGACCGGGGAGCTGTTTTTT
- | - | TRBJ2-3 | TRBV11-2 | CASSFFMAQGATDTQYF | TGTGCCAGCAGCTTCTTCATGGCCCAGGGCGCCACAGATACGCAGTATTTT
- | TRBD2 | TRBJ2-3 | TRBV3-1/TRBV3-2 | CASSPYLGTSGGVSITDTQYF | TGTGCCAGCAGCCCCTACCTTGGGACTAGCGGGGGGGTCTCCATCACAGATACGCAGTATTTT
- | TRBD2 | TRBJ2-2 | TRBV28 | CASSLWAGVQTGELFF | TGTGCCAGCAGTTTATGGGCGGGAGTTCAGACCGGGGAGCTGTTTTTT
- | - | TRBJ2-1 | TRBV27 | CASSPYPRVGANEQFF | TGTGCCAGCAGTCCTTACCCTCGCGTGGGGGCAAATGAGCAGTTCTTC
- | TRBD1 | TRBJ2-7 | TRBV7-8 | CASSLQGDGEQYF | TGTGCCAGCAGCTTACAGGGGGATGGCGAGCAGTACTTC
- | TRBD2 | TRBJ2-1 | TRBV9 | CASSVTSGVHNEQFF | TGTGCCAGCAGCGTCACTAGCGGGGTCCACAATGAGCAGTTCTTC
few | - | TRBJ1-1 | TRBV5-4 | CASSLWAANTEAFF | TGTGCCAGCAGCTTGTGGGCAGCGAACACTGAAGCTTTCTTT
- | - | TRBJ2-3 | TRBV5-5 | CASSYQVGDTQYF | TGTGCCAGCAGTTACCAGGTTGGAGATACGCAGTATTTT
- | - | TRBJ2-1 | TRBV5-1 | CASSPGQSYNEQFF | TGCGCCAGCAGCCCGGGACAATCCTACAATGAGCAGTTCTTC
- | TRBD1 | TRBJ2-3 | TRBV28 | CASSFVGQGHTDTQYF | TGTGCCAGCAGTTTTGTGGGACAGGGCCACACAGATACGCAGTATTTT
- | - | TRBJ2-3 | TRBV18 | CASSPPSTDTQYF | TGTGCCAGCTCACCTCCTAGCACAGATACGCAGTATTTT
- | TRBD1 | TRBJ2-7 | TRBV5-1 | CASSPRDSSYEQYF | TGCGCCAGCAGCCCAAGGGACAGCTCCTACGAGCAGTACTTC
few | TRBD2 | TRBJ2-1 | TRBV19 | CASSIAPVGQREPSSYNEQFF | TGTGCCAGTAGTATAGCCCCCGTCGGGCAGCGGGAGCCCAGCTCCTACAATGAGCAGTTCTTC
- | - | TRBJ2-7 | TRBV19 | CASSIVEGATEQYF | TGTGCCAGTAGTATAGTGGAGGGAGCGACCGAGCAGTACTTC
- | - | TRBJ1-5 | TRBV24-1 | CATSQGNSNQPQHF | TGTGCCACCTCCCAGGGGAATAGCAATCAGCCCCAGCATTTT
- | TRBD2 | TRBJ2-1 | TRBV9 | CASSRESAGENEQFF | TGTGCCAGCAGCCGAGAAAGTGCGGGAGAAAATGAGCAGTTCTTC
- | - | TRBJ1-2 | TRBV7-9 | CASSPWGLGYTF | TGTGCCAGCAGCCCCTGGGGGCTTGGCTACACCTTC
few | - | TRBJ2-7 | TRBV19 | CASSITTGPLEQYF | TGTGCCAGTAGTATAACGACTGGTCCCCTGGAGCAGTACTTC